This is a list of T cell receptor beta chains from one sample in a study of T cell changes during pregnancy in multiple sclerosis. Libraries were prepared by immunoSEQ multiplex PCR; TCRdb keeps only in-frame clonotypes and omits some of them. The top ten hold 0.78% of the sample, which has 100,000 to 140,000 clones, approximately 90% seen once. The source material was peripheral blood, sampled in the third trimester of pregnancy. The receptor set was obtained from a female donor in good health, enrolled as a control in a pregnancy study. The CDR3 runs from the conserved cysteine through the conserved F or W. Fields, in order: V gene, J gene, D gene, CDR3 protein. D genes are given only for firm matches.

TRBV2,TRBJ1-5,TRBD1,CASIFGQGETAQHF
TRBV27,TRBJ1-1,.,CASTPADRSNTEAFF
TRBV5-1,TRBJ1-2,TRBD1,CASSLYPLDRVYGYTF
TRBV30,TRBJ1-2,.,CAWNRDAYGYTF
TRBV11-2,TRBJ2-2,TRBD2,CASSFTSGGGFGELFF
TRBV5-6,TRBJ1-1,TRBD1,CASSWGQGDTEAFF
TRBV30,TRBJ1-2,.,CAWTSKTQGNYGYTF
TRBV30,TRBJ2-7,.,CAWRARIDYEQYF
TRBV6-5,TRBJ2-7,TRBD1,CASRNDRESYEQYF
TRBV5-1,TRBJ2-3,.,CASSLPPADTQYF
TRBV30,TRBJ1-2,.,CAWSVSQGRNYGYTF
TRBV7-2,TRBJ2-2,TRBD2,CASSRGGGGELFF
TRBV9,TRBJ1-2,TRBD1,CASFEGAYGYTF
TRBV2,TRBJ1-3,.,CASSEGGLNSGNTIYF
TRBV7-8,TRBJ2-2,TRBD2,CASSLTAGGKNTGELFF
TRBV30,TRBJ1-1,TRBD1,CAWSGTPGQGGGVAFF